The rows below give T cell receptor beta chains drawn from one sample of a study of OX40 agonist ivuxolimab in advanced cancers. Here immunoSEQ multiplex PCR was the method, and the copy in TCRdb shows in-frame clones only, minus some. The data contain about 40,000 clones, about 88% of them singletons. Sequencing was performed on CD4+ or CD8+ T cells sorted from blood, taken in a trial of the OX40 agonist ivuxolimab. The source of these receptors is an adult with an advanced solid tumor such as melanoma, head and neck, liver or kidney cancer. The conserved cysteine and the conserved F or W are not part of the CDR3 here. The D gene is left open where the match is weak.

V gene: TRBV1; D gene: -; CDR3 protein: TSSLRGSDEQF
V gene: TRBV9; D gene: -; CDR3 protein: ASSGNRIYSSYNSPLH
V gene: TRBV27; D gene: -; CDR3 protein: ASRLDRRSYNEQF
V gene: TRBV9; D gene: -; CDR3 protein: ASSVEGYTEAF
V gene: TRBV4-1; D gene: TRBD1; CDR3 protein: ASSQDADRVSYNSPLH
V gene: TRBV27; D gene: -; CDR3 protein: ASADPDTNTGELF
V gene: TRBV25-1; D gene: -; CDR3 protein: ASSEYGGSGNTIY
V gene: TRBV10-2; D gene: TRBD1; CDR3 protein: ASSLRDRPYEQY
V gene: TRBV19; D gene: -; CDR3 protein: ASRDSPNQPQH
V gene: TRBV13; D gene: -; CDR3 protein: ASSPGGTDTQY
V gene: TRBV20-1; D gene: -; CDR3 protein: SARVGVNAF
V gene: TRBV5-1; D gene: -; CDR3 protein: ASSSDISKGYT
V gene: TRBV6-8; D gene: -; CDR3 protein: ASSYIHEQY
V gene: TRBV9; D gene: -; CDR3 protein: ASSVVGGYEQY
V gene: TRBV5-5; D gene: -; CDR3 protein: ASSHGWADYEQY
V gene: TRBV5-1; D gene: -; CDR3 protein: ASSLGVKGGTYEQY
V gene: TRBV25-1; D gene: TRBD1; CDR3 protein: ASSEWDRGTPLGNTIY
V gene: TRBV27; D gene: -; CDR3 protein: ASSLSVGGNQPQH
V gene: TRBV27; D gene: -; CDR3 protein: ASSLWQKETQY
V gene: TRBV21-1; D gene: -; CDR3 protein: ASSNWELGGYT
V gene: TRBV6-5; D gene: TRBD2; CDR3 protein: ASSHGTSEF
V gene: TRBV11-2; D gene: -; CDR3 protein: ASSFFPSEHIFDGYT
V gene: TRBV27; D gene: -; CDR3 protein: ASSWTAATNYGYT
V gene: TRBV7-6; D gene: -; CDR3 protein: ASSYGTESYEQY
V gene: TRBV9; D gene: TRBD1; CDR3 protein: ASSPGGKMNTEAF
V gene: TRBV5-6; D gene: -; CDR3 protein: ASSYESRGPEKLF
V gene: TRBV7-3; D gene: TRBD2; CDR3 protein: ASSLLAGRVGEQF
V gene: TRBV15; D gene: -; CDR3 protein: ATSSLSVEGGYT
V gene: TRBV4-3; D gene: TRBD1; CDR3 protein: ASSHDRVRNEQF
V gene: TRBV6-5; D gene: TRBD1; CDR3 protein: ASSYSTGFQPQH
V gene: TRBV5-1; D gene: TRBD1; CDR3 protein: ASSSTGVDTEAF
V gene: TRBV11-3; D gene: -; CDR3 protein: ASSVGGRHLTDTQY
V gene: TRBV4-1; D gene: -; CDR3 protein: ASSQARQAPYEQY
V gene: TRBV30; D gene: -; CDR3 protein: ACRRTAGYT
V gene: TRBV4-3; D gene: TRBD2; CDR3 protein: ASSPVGGGYNEQF
V gene: TRBV4-3; D gene: -; CDR3 protein: ASSQESGSLRGNTIY
V gene: TRBV7-9; D gene: -; CDR3 protein: ASSLALGGSRGGELF
V gene: TRBV7-9; D gene: -; CDR3 protein: ASSLRGAYEQY
V gene: TRBV6-5; D gene: TRBD1; CDR3 protein: ASSSRDSLRKLF
V gene: TRBV19; D gene: -; CDR3 protein: ASSQGRADEQY
V gene: TRBV9; D gene: TRBD1; CDR3 protein: ASSYWTGSDTQY
V gene: TRBV29-1; D gene: TRBD2; CDR3 protein: SVPSGPTGANVLT
V gene: TRBV19; D gene: -; CDR3 protein: ATQGTNYGYT
V gene: TRBV4-3; D gene: -; CDR3 protein: ASAGGGPNNYGYT
V gene: TRBV6-5; D gene: TRBD2; CDR3 protein: ASSSGLAGSDTQY
V gene: TRBV7-3; D gene: -; CDR3 protein: ASSPTSANEQF